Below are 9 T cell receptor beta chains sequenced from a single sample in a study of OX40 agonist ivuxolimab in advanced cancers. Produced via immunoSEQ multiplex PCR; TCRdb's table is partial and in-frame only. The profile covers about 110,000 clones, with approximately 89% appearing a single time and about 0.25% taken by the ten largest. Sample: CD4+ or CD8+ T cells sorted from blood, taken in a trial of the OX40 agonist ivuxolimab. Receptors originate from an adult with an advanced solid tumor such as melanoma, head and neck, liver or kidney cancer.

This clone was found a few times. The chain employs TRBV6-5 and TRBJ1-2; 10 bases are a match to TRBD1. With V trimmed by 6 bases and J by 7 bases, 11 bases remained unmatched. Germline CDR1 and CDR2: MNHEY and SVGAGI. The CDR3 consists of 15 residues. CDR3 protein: CASSWSGTGDGGYTF. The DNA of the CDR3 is TGTGCCAGCAGCTGGTCCGGGACAGGGGACGGTGGCTACACCTTC.

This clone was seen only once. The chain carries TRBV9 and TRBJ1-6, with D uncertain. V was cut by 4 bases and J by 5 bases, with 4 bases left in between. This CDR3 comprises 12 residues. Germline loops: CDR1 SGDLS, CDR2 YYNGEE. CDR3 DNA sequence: TGTGCCAGCAGCCCTGATAATTCACCCCTCCACTTT. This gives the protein CASSPDNSPLHF. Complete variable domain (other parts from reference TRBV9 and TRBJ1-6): DSGVTQTPKHLITATGQRVTLRCSPRSGDLSVYWYQQSLDQGLQFLIQYYNGEERAKGNILERFSAQQFPDLHSELNLSSLELGDSALYFCASSPDNSPLHFGNGTRLTVT.

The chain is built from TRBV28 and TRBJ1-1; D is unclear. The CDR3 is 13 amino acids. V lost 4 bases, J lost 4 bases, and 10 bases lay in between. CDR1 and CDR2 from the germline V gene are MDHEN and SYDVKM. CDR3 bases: TGTGCCAGCAGTTACCCTCCAGGCACTGAAGCTTTCTTT. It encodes CASSYPPGTEAFF.

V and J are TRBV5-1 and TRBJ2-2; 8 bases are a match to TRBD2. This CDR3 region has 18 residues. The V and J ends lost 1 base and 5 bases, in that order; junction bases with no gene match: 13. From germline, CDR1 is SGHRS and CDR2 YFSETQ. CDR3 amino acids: CASSLTGRARGWTGELFF. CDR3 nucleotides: TGCGCCAGCAGCTTGACCGGGAGGGCCCGGGGGTGGACCGGGGAGCTGTTTTTT.

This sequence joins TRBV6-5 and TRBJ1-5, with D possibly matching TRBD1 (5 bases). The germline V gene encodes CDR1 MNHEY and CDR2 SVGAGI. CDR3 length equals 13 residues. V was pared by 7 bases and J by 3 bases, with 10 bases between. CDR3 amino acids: CASKIGANQPQHF. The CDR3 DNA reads TGTGCCAGCAAAATCGGGGCCAATCAGCCCCAGCATTTT.

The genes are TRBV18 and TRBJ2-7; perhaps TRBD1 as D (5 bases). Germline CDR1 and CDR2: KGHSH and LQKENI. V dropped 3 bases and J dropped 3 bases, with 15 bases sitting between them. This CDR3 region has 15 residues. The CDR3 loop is CASSPISRADYEQYF. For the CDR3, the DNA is TGTGCCAGCTCACCCATCTCCAGGGCCGACTACGAGCAGTACTTC. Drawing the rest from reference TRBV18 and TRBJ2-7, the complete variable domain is NAGVMQNPRHLVRRRGQEARLRCSPMKGHSHVYWYRQLPEEGLKFMVYLQKENIIDESGMPKERFSAEFPKEGPSILRIQQVVRGDSAAYFCASSPISRADYEQYFGPGTRLTVT.

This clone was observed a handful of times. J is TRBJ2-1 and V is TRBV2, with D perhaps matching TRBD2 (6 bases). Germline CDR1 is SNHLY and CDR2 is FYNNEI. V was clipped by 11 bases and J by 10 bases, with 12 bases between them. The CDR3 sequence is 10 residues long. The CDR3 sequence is CAGGQAEQFF. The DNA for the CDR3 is TGTGCCGGAGGGCAGGCCGAGCAGTTCTTC.

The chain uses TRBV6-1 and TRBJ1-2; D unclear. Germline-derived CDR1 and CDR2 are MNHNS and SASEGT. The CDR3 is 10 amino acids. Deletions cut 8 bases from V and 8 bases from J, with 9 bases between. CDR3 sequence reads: CASGLGGYTF. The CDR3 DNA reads TGTGCCAGCGGGCTGGGAGGCTACACCTTC.

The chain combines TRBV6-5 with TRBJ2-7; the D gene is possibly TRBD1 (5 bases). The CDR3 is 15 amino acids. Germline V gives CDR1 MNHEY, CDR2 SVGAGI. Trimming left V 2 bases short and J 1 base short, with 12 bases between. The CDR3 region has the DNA TGTGCCAGCAGTTACCTCCAGGGAAGGTCCTACGAGCAGTACTTC. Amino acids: CASSYLQGRSYEQYF.